This T cell receptor beta chain was identified in a study of T cells after yellow fever vaccination. Turning to the study itself: Each low-cell-number fraction was prepared by means of SMART-Seq v4 Ultra Low Input. Study results and caveats: A small share of clonotypes appeared in both CD4 and CD8 compartments. By day 5 rather than day 15, the secondary response had peaked, though it was weaker.

On this clonotype itself: What it recognizes is unknown.

Production of TCR cDNA was by 5'RACE template switching, which also added a universal primer site and UMIs. TCRdb analysed the 5' RACE reads with MiXCR anew, one entry per CDR3 protein. The top ten hold 23% of the sample, which has hundreds of thousands of distinct CDR3 sequences, roughly 3.5% seen once. The TCR sequence derives from a young man who received the YFV17D yellow fever vaccine. Sequenced here: PBMCs, sampled on the day of the yellow fever booster vaccination.

The CDR3 here is CASSPRADDQPQHF. The DNA for the CDR3 is TGTGCCAGCAGCCCCCGGGCAGATGATCAGCCCCAGCATTTT. The chain combines TRBV4-2 with TRBJ1-5; no firm D call. Between the trimmed V and J ends, which lost 4 bases and 5 bases, there was a span of 12 bases. The germline V gene has CDR1 LGHNA and CDR2 YNFKEQ. The CDR3 runs to 14 residues.